This record concerns one T cell receptor (beta chain) sequence. In assigning cohorts, the study relied on participant-reported clinical history. All exposed participants met a person with COVID-19 within 2 weeks before entering the study. These data originate in a study of blood T cell repertoires in COVID-19. As originally analysed: Using reference gene primer amplification, nucleated cell counts were estimated. The repertoire was sequenced with immunoSEQ multiplex PCR; TCRdb's copy has only in-frame clones and lacks some. For V, J and clone size, that table is used; D and trimming come from the DNA. The data contain roughly 240,000 clones, 83% of them seen just once; the ten biggest clones take up about 3.8%. Sequencing used PBMCs or T cells enriched from blood (not recorded which). The receptor was derived from a woman in her 40s who had been exposed to COVID-19.

The CDR3 is CASSLGTGDNSPLHF. The CDR3 bases are TGTGCCAGCAGTTTAGGGACAGGGGACAATTCACCCCTCCACTTT. The rearrangement links TRBV27 to TRBJ1-6, with 10 bases aligning to TRBD1. This CDR3 is built from 15 residues. Trimming took 2 bases from V and 7 from J; bases not matched to a gene: 2. The V gene's germline CDR1 is MNHEY and CDR2 SMNVEV (reference sequence).